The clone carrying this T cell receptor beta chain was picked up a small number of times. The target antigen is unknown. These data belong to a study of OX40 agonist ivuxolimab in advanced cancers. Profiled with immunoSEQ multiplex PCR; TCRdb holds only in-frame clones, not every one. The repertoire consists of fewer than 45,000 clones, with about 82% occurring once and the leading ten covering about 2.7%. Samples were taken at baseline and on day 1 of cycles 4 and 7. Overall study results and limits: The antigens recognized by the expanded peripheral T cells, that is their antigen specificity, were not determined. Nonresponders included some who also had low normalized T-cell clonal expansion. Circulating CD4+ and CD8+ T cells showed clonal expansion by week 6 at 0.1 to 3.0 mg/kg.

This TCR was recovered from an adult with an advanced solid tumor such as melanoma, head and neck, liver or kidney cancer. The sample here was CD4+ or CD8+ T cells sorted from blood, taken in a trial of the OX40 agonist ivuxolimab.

The CDR3 sequence is CSVEDLKSGGELFF. Here the CDR3 DNA reads TGCAGCGTTGAAGATCTTAAGTCGGGCGGGGAGCTGTTTTTT. V gene TRBV29-1 combines with J gene TRBJ2-2; D is ambiguous. This CDR3 spans 14 amino acids. Per germline, CDR1 SQVTM and CDR2 ANQGSEA. Trimming left V 0 bases short and J 7 bases short, with 12 bases between.